Sequencing of this T cell receptor beta chain was carried out in a study of shared clonotypes between healthy human individuals. Regarding the study as a whole: Clonotypes that were shared across four donors made up 4% to 6% of naive CD4 clonotypes.

Germline values: CDR1 GTSNPN, CDR2 SVGIG (reference sequence). Trimming took 3 bases from V and 1 from J, leaving 21 bases between them. The CDR3 totals 17 residues. In the case of this clone: The antigen remains undetermined.

The material for each subset, its genomic DNA, was split evenly across several immunoSEQ plates. Per sorted-subset replicate PCR, input was roughly 200 ng DNA, representing about 29,000 T cell genomes. Method: immunoSEQ multiplex PCR; TCRdb's copy keeps in-frame clones and lacks some. This table holds about 1.1 million clones, 78% found once. CD45RA-negative memory and CD45RA+ naive subsets were split from the CD4+ cells. The TCR comes from a man aged 18 to 30 in good health. Some clones in this sample may be carry-over from other donors' samples. This sequence joins TRBV30 and TRBJ1-1, with a tentative D call TRBD1 (5 bases). The sample consisted of memory CD4+ T cells from PBMCs. Subset denoted: CD45RA-negative fraction. For the CDR3, the DNA is TGTGCCTGGAGCCTTAGGCGGGGGTTACCTTCGAACACTGAAGCTTTCTTT. It encodes CAWSLRRGLPSNTEAFF.